Sequencing of this T cell receptor (beta chain) was carried out in a study of control samples from healthy donors and cancer patients. V was shortened by 4 bases and J by 3 bases, with 9 bases between the two germline ends. The CDR3 extends over 13 amino acids. Germline-derived CDR1 and CDR2 are MDHEN and SYDVKM. About this clone itself: This same CDR3 is encoded by further DNA sequences in the sample.

Method: immunoSEQ multiplex PCR; TCRdb's copy keeps in-frame clones and lacks some. The sample carries around 180,000 clones, approximately 94% recorded once. Sequenced sample: blood. The V gene is TRBV28, the J gene TRBJ1-1, with D unresolved. The receptor's source is a woman aged 18 to 35 in good health. The CDR3 here is CASSSIRDTEAFF. The CDR3 bases are TGTGCCAGCAGTTCCATCCGGGACACTGAAGCTTTCTTT.